Listed below are T cell receptor beta chains from one sample, sequenced in a study of T cell responses to AZD1222 COVID-19 vaccine. Measured with immunoSEQ multiplex PCR; TCRdb has only the in-frame clones, and not every one. Altogether 120,000 or so clones are present, over 75% being singletons, with the ten largest covering 1% to 1.5%. Sequencing used peripheral blood, obtained on day 0 of AZD1222 vaccination. All receptors come from an adult in good health. The CDR3 runs from the conserved cysteine through the conserved F or W. D genes are given only for firm matches. Expanded clones get a size class; other rows say once, few or many, or leave the size out.

j_call clone_size v_call d_call cdr3_aa cdr3_nt
TRBJ2-5 once TRBV7-7 TRBD1 CASSFGTGTETQYF TGTGCCAGCAGCTTCGGGACAGGGACTGAGACCCAGTACTTC
TRBJ1-3 - TRBV13 TRBD1 CASSRLLDRPESGNTIYF TGTGCCAGCAGCCGGCTCTTGGACAGGCCGGAGTCTGGAAACACCATATATTTT
TRBJ2-1 - TRBV7-8 TRBD1 CASSLPGQGSSYNEQFF TGTGCCAGCAGCCTCCCGGGACAGGGGAGCTCCTACAATGAGCAGTTCTTC
TRBJ1-2 - TRBV29-1 - CSVEAGTNYGYTF TGCAGCGTTGAAGCAGGGACTAACTATGGCTACACCTTC
TRBJ1-1 - TRBV5-4 TRBD1 CASSFSSVGQGYGTEAFF TGTGCCAGCAGCTTTAGTTCCGTCGGACAGGGGTATGGCACTGAAGCTTTCTTT
TRBJ2-3 - TRBV6-5 TRBD2 CASSSGAVTDTQYF TGTGCCAGCAGTAGCGGGGCGGTCACAGATACGCAGTATTTT
TRBJ1-5 - TRBV6-1 - CASSEWGTRQPQHF TGTGCCAGCAGTGAATGGGGGACACGGCAGCCCCAGCATTTT
TRBJ1-6 - TRBV24-1 - CATPRDNSPLHF TGTGCCACGCCACGGGATAATTCACCCCTCCACTTT
TRBJ2-3 - TRBV10-2 - CASTPAASTDTQYF TGCGCCAGCACGCCGGCCGCTAGCACAGATACGCAGTATTTT
TRBJ1-6 - TRBV19 - CASSPRGRYNSPLHF TGTGCCAGTAGTCCGAGGGGGAGATATAATTCACCCCTCCACTTT
TRBJ1-1 - TRBV6-5 TRBD1 CATRQGGTEAFF TGTGCCACTAGACAGGGCGGCACTGAAGCTTTCTTT
TRBJ1-2 - TRBV6-5 - CASSNQYGYTF TGTGCCAGCAGTAATCAATATGGCTACACCTTC
TRBJ1-6 - TRBV30 - CAWSVAQGSPLHF TGTGCCTGGAGTGTGGCCCAGGGCTCACCCCTCCACTTT
TRBJ2-5 - TRBV18 - CASSKGQGETQYF TGTGCCAGCTCAAAGGGCCAAGGAGAGACCCAGTACTTC
TRBJ2-5 - TRBV27 TRBD2 CASSLSYSGGYQETQYF TGTGCCAGCAGTTTATCGTATAGCGGGGGGTACCAAGAGACCCAGTACTTC
TRBJ2-7 - TRBV9 TRBD1 CASGDRDFYEQYF TGTGCCAGCGGGGACAGGGACTTCTACGAGCAGTACTTC
TRBJ2-5 - TRBV5-6 - CASNRRLGDQETQYF TGTGCCAGCAACCGACGGTTAGGAGACCAAGAGACCCAGTACTTC
TRBJ1-2 - TRBV4-1 - CASSQEFGGPNYGYTF TGCGCCAGCAGCCAAGAATTCGGCGGACCTAACTATGGCTACACCTTC
TRBJ1-5 - TRBV2 - CASSDYGTANQPQHF TGTGCCAGCAGTGATTACGGGACGGCGAATCAGCCCCAGCATTTT
TRBJ2-7 - TRBV7-2 TRBD2 CASSFGRGGNEQYF TGTGCCAGCAGCTTTGGGCGGGGGGGCAACGAGCAGTACTTC
TRBJ2-1 - TRBV4-1 - CASSQELDLPNEQFF TGCGCCAGCAGCCAAGAATTAGATTTGCCCAATGAGCAGTTCTTC
TRBJ2-4 - TRBV7-6 TRBD1 CASSPRPGQGAKNIQYF TGTGCCAGCAGCCCCAGGCCGGGACAGGGGGCCAAAAACATTCAGTACTTC
TRBJ1-4 - TRBV27 - CASSFGGSREKLFF TGTGCCAGCAGTTTTGGGGGAAGTCGTGAAAAACTGTTTTTT
TRBJ2-1 - TRBV30 - CASPGGANYNEQFF TGTGCCTCACCTGGTGGGGCCAACTACAATGAGCAGTTCTTC
TRBJ1-1 medium-sized TRBV6-1 - CASSDTLYRDDTEAFF TGTGCCAGCAGTGATACTCTCTACCGGGACGACACTGAAGCTTTCTTT
TRBJ1-3 - TRBV5-5 - CASSHVGGENSGNTIYF TGTGCCAGCAGCCACGTGGGAGGGGAAAACTCTGGAAACACCATATATTTT
TRBJ1-5 - TRBV12-3/TRBV12-4 TRBD1 CASSLDRNQPQHF TGTGCCAGCAGTTTGGACAGGAATCAGCCCCAGCATTTT
TRBJ2-7 - TRBV23-1 - CASSQSSGRTYEQYF TGCGCCAGCAGTCAATCGTCGGGCAGGACCTACGAGCAGTACTTC
TRBJ1-1 - TRBV11-2 TRBD1 CASSLGAGGSEAFF TGTGCCAGCAGCTTAGGAGCAGGGGGCTCTGAAGCTTTCTTT
TRBJ1-5 - TRBV19 - CASDPSEGVYQPQHF TGTGCCAGCGACCCTTCTGAGGGGGTGTACCAGCCCCAGCATTTT
TRBJ1-6 - TRBV4-3 TRBD1 CASSRGQGVLYNSPLHF TGCGCCAGCAGCAGGGGACAGGGGGTCCTCTATAATTCACCCCTCCACTTT
TRBJ2-7 - TRBV10-2 - CASSAWQGTGEQYF TGCGCCAGCAGTGCTTGGCAGGGAACAGGCGAGCAGTACTTC
TRBJ2-2 - TRBV5-6 - CASSPGPTGELFF TGTGCCAGCAGCCCTGGGCCCACCGGGGAGCTGTTTTTT
TRBJ1-1 - TRBV7-9 TRBD1 CASSSPNRGPAEAFF TGTGCCAGCAGCTCTCCGAACAGGGGGCCTGCTGAAGCTTTCTTT
TRBJ2-7 - TRBV5-4 - CASSLGGQSAEQYF TGTGCCAGCAGCTTAGGGGGGCAGTCGGCCGAGCAGTACTTC
TRBJ1-4 - TRBV11-2 - CASTVGGKGEKLFF TGTGCCAGCACCGTGGGGGGCAAAGGAGAAAAACTGTTTTTT
TRBJ2-7 once TRBV13 - CASSAWTRGYEQYF TGTGCCAGCAGCGCATGGACCAGGGGCTACGAGCAGTACTTC
TRBJ1-1 - TRBV5-6 - CATQTGALAEAFF TGTGCCACCCAGACGGGAGCACTGGCTGAAGCTTTCTTT
TRBJ1-3 - TRBV19 TRBD1 CASVRRDRVSGNTIYF TGTGCCAGTGTCCGCCGGGACAGAGTCTCTGGAAACACCATATATTTT
TRBJ2-7 - TRBV6-5 TRBD1 CASRPKTGGRNEQYF TGTGCCAGCAGACCCAAGACAGGGGGCAGGAACGAGCAGTACTTC
TRBJ2-5 - TRBV2 - CASNNRVGETQYF TGTGCCAGCAATAACAGGGTGGGGGAGACCCAGTACTTC